Listed here are 2 T cell receptor beta chains from one sample, sequenced in a study of T cell responses to AZD1222 COVID-19 vaccine. Data came from immunoSEQ multiplex PCR; TCRdb stores just in-frame clones and leaves some out. The profile shows 70,000 to 95,000 clones, 70% to 90% of them singletons. Sequencing was performed on peripheral blood, taken 28 days after the second AZD1222 dose. The receptors were gathered from an adult who received the AZD1222 COVID-19 vaccine.

CDR3 coding DNA: TGTGCCAGCAGCTTAGTTGCAGGGGGAGCGACGAACACTGAAGCTTTCTTT. This sequence encodes CASSLVAGGATNTEAFF. This sequence joins TRBV7-2 and TRBJ1-1; 7 bases agree with TRBD1. Germline V gene lookup returns CDR1 SGHTA and CDR2 FQGNSA. This CDR3 region has 17 residues. With V trimmed by 1 base and J by 1 base, 9 bases remained unmatched. Drawing the rest from reference TRBV7-2 and TRBJ1-1, the complete variable domain is GAGVSQSPSNKVTEKGKDVELRCDPISGHTALYWYRQSLGQGLEFLIYFQGNSAPDKSGLPSDRFSAERTGGSVSTLTIQRTQQEDSAVYLCASSLVAGGATNTEAFFGQGTRLTVV.

CDR3 sequence reads: CASSSAGPTGVTEAFF. The CDR3 region has the DNA TGTGCCAGCAGTTCCGCAGGACCTACAGGTGTGACTGAAGCTTTCTTT. This chain joins TRBV28 and TRBJ1-1, with TRBD1 as a possible D gene (5 bases). Germline CDR1 is MDHEN and CDR2 is SYDVKM. CDR3 size: 16 residues. V dropped 4 bases and J dropped 5 bases, with 20 bases sitting between them.